The 31 T cell receptor beta chains reported below all come from one sample, sequenced in a study of patients and donors after allogeneic stem cell transplantation. TCRdb recomputed calls from the RT-PCR reads with MiXCR, one row per CDR3 protein. This table has approximately 210,000 distinct CDR3 sequences, around two fifths appearing once. Sample: blood, either unsorted or a sorted T cell fraction (not recorded which). The receptors originated from a human donor who was either an allogeneic HSCT recipient or a stem cell or donor lymphocyte infusion donor (not recorded which). It is not recorded whose cells these are; they may come from a transplant donor.

The chain combines TRBV20-1 with TRBJ1-6; D is perhaps TRBD1 (5 bases). The CDR3 runs to 14 residues. The germline V and J ends were trimmed by 1 base and 6 bases, with 10 bases remaining between them. CDR1 and CDR2 (germline): DFQATT, SNEGSKA (reference sequence). CDR3 in DNA: TGCAGTGCTAGAGGGGGCAGGCCTAATTCACCCCTCCACTTT. Translating gives CSARGGRPNSPLHF.

The chain recombines TRBV20-1 with TRBJ2-2, with 9 positions matching TRBD2. In germline, CDR1 is DFQATT, CDR2 SNEGSKA (reference sequence). The CDR3 covers 15 residues. The J segment lost 2 bases and the V segment lost 4 bases, leaving 5 bases of the junction unmatched. CDR3 DNA: TGCAGTGCTACCAGACTAGCGGCTAACACCGGGGAGCTGTTTTTT. Translating it yields CSATRLAANTGELFF.

This chain uses TRBV27 with TRBJ2-4, with D possibly TRBD2 on 6 matching bases. The ends were cut back, 8 bases at V and 16 bases at J, with 21 bases in the middle. The CDR3 has 12 amino acids. Germline lookup yields CDR1 MNHEY and CDR2 SMNVEV (reference sequence). The CDR3 region is CASGESGTRLYF. In nucleotides, the CDR3 is TGTGCCAGCGGAGAATCCGGGACTCGTCTCTACTTC.

V is TRBV15 and J is TRBJ2-7; D may match TRBD1 or TRBD2 (6 bases each). Germline V gives CDR1 LNHNV, CDR2 YYDKDF (reference sequence). V lost 0 bases, J lost 1 base, and 13 bases lay in between. The CDR3 is 16 residues long. The chain's CDR3 is CATSRDGGLGSYEQYF. Here the CDR3 DNA reads TGTGCCACCAGCAGAGATGGGGGGCTGGGGTCCTACGAGCAGTACTTC.

This clonotype has just a few counts. The genes are TRBV2 and TRBJ2-3, with 8 bases identical to TRBD1. There are 13 residues in the CDR3. With 5 bases clipped from V and 3 bases from J, the junction kept 1 base outside the gene matches. CDR1 and CDR2 (germline): SNHLY, FYNNEI. Here the CDR3 reads CASSRQGTDTQYF. CDR3 coding DNA: TGTGCCAGCAGTCGACAGGGGACAGATACGCAGTATTTT.

This clonotype was seen a handful of times. The J gene is TRBJ2-1, the V gene TRBV27; the match to TRBD2 covers 11 bases. Germline CDR1 and CDR2: MNHEY and SMNVEV (reference sequence). The CDR3 sequence is 15 residues long. The J segment lost 5 bases and the V segment lost 6 bases, leaving 6 bases of the junction unmatched. CDR3 in amino acids: CASSPLAGVNNEQFF. For the CDR3, the DNA is TGTGCCAGCAGCCCACTAGCGGGAGTAAACAATGAGCAGTTCTTC.

CDR3 DNA: TGTGCCAGCAGACCGGGACAAGTGGGCACTGAAGCTTTCTTT. Translation: CASRPGQVGTEAFF. The V gene is TRBV9, the J gene TRBJ1-1, with TRBD1 as a possible D gene (6 bases). Germline V gene sequence: CDR1 SGDLS, CDR2 YYNGEE. V gave up 5 bases and J gave up 4 bases, with 15 bases separating them. The CDR3 runs to 14 residues.

This clonotype was seen only a few times. The genes are TRBV12-3 or TRBV12-4 and TRBJ2-4, with D maybe TRBD2 (6 bases). The CDR3 spans 18 residues. Trimming stripped 5 bases from V and 7 bases from J, with 27 bases between. The DNA for the CDR3 is TGTGCCAGCAGTACGGGACTGGTGAGAGAGGTTAATAAGAACATTCAGTACTTC. This codes for CASSTGLVREVNKNIQYF.

V is TRBV29-1 and J is TRBJ1-4, with 10 bases matching TRBD1. Germline CDR1 SQVTM, CDR2 ANQGSEA. This CDR3 contains 13 residues. V lost 6 bases and J lost 6; bases outside the gene matches: 4. CDR3 sequence reads: CSVDRGHDEKLFF. In nucleotides, the CDR3 is TGCAGCGTCGACAGGGGGCATGATGAAAAACTGTTTTTT.

In this sample, this clonotype turned up many times. The chain carries TRBV9 and TRBJ1-3; D unclear. The germline V and J ends were trimmed by 0 bases and 7 bases, with 8 bases remaining between them. Germline assignment: CDR1 SGDLS and CDR2 YYNGEE. The CDR3 contains 13 residues. This CDR3 reads CASSVDYVNTIYF. The CDR3 nucleotides are TGTGCCAGCAGCGTAGACTATGTCAACACCATATATTTT.

This clonotype was counted between two and nine times. This chain joins TRBV5-1 and TRBJ2-5, with no clear D. The CDR3 is made up of 15 amino acids. V lost 0 bases to trimming and J lost 1 base, with 10 bases between them. Germline V gene sequence: CDR1 SGHRS, CDR2 YFSETQ. CDR3 amino acids: CASSLAVTVQETQYF. CDR3 DNA: TGCGCCAGCAGCTTGGCCGTCACAGTCCAAGAGACCCAGTACTTC.

In this sample, this clonotype turned up once. This rearrangement joins TRBV7-9 to TRBJ2-7; D not certain. The CDR3 loop spans 12 amino acids. V lost 0 bases, J lost 7 bases, and 7 bases lay in between. CDR1 is SEHNR, CDR2 FQNEAQ, per germline (reference sequence). CDR3 region: CASSLAWDEQYF. In DNA form, the CDR3 reads TGTGCCAGCAGCTTAGCTTGGGATGAGCAGTACTTC.

V and J are TRBV7-9 and TRBJ1-3; D is unclear. The V and J ends lost 4 bases and 0 bases respectively, with 7 bases between them. Per germline, CDR1 SEHNR and CDR2 FQNEAQ (reference sequence). This CDR3 has 14 amino acids. The CDR3 DNA is TGTGCCAGCAGCTCAAGGAACTCTGGAAACACCATATATTTT. Amino acid sequence: CASSSRNSGNTIYF.

This chain's CDR3 is CASSLAVGIYGYTF. In DNA, the CDR3 is TGTGCCAGCAGTTTAGCGGTGGGGATCTATGGCTACACCTTC. The chain carries TRBV12-3 or TRBV12-4 and TRBJ1-2; D unresolved. The CDR3 contains 14 residues. Deletions cut 0 bases from V and 4 bases from J, with 9 bases between.

This clonotype occurred a few times. V is TRBV5-1 and J is TRBJ1-1, with D perhaps matching TRBD1 (5 bases). The CDR3 spans 14 residues. Germline values: CDR1 SGHRS, CDR2 YFSETQ. V was clipped by 0 bases and J by 6 bases, with 12 bases between them. CDR3 loop: CASSLAPAGPEAFF. CDR3 bases: TGCGCCAGCAGCTTGGCCCCCGCGGGGCCTGAAGCTTTCTTT. The full variable domain, rest sourced from reference TRBV5-1 and TRBJ1-1, is KAGVTQTPRYLIKTRGQQVTLSCSPISGHRSVSWYQQTPGQGLQFLFEYFSETQRNKGNFPGRFSGRQFSNSRSEMNVSTLELGDSALYLCASSLAPAGPEAFFGQGTRLTVV.

This chain uses TRBV7-2 with TRBJ2-6; no definite D call. The V end lost 1 base, the J end lost 2 bases, and 9 bases lay between the germline ends. Germline CDR1 SGHTA, CDR2 FQGNSA. There are 16 residues in the CDR3. The CDR3 nucleotides read TGTGCCAGCAGCTTAGAGAAAAGGGCTGGGGCCAACGTCCTGACTTTC. It specifies CASSLEKRAGANVLTF.

The chain employs TRBV15 and TRBJ1-1; no clear D. Trimming cost V 1 base and J 0 bases, with 9 bases left between them. The germline V gene has CDR1 LNHNV and CDR2 YYDKDF (reference sequence). The CDR3 runs 15 residues. The CDR3: CATSRAGGVNTEAFF. Here the CDR3 DNA reads TGTGCCACCAGCAGAGCGGGTGGGGTGAACACTGAAGCTTTCTTT.

This clonotype was counted many times. The chain is built from TRBV20-1 and TRBJ1-1, with no clear D. The length of the CDR3 is 11 residues. CDR1 is DFQATT, CDR2 SNEGSKA, per germline (reference sequence). Trimming removed 6 bases from V and 5 bases from J, with 10 bases in between. The CDR3 coding sequence is TGCAGTGCCCGGGCGGGAACTGAAGCTTTCTTT. It codes for CSARAGTEAFF.

The CDR3 coding sequence is TGTGCCAGCAGCGTAACAGAGAGCGGTGAGCAGTTCTTC. Amino acids: CASSVTESGEQFF. The chain carries TRBV9 and TRBJ2-1; possible D gene TRBD2, 5 bases. Germline lookup yields CDR1 SGDLS and CDR2 YYNGEE. The CDR3 covers 13 residues. Trimming left V 1 base short and J 9 bases short, with 11 bases between.

The chain couples TRBV9 to TRBJ2-6; D is perhaps TRBD1 (5 bases). Between the trimmed V and J ends, which lost 4 bases and 0 bases, there was a span of 11 bases. The CDR3 sequence is 16 residues long. Germline assignment: CDR1 SGDLS and CDR2 YYNGEE. The CDR3 spells CASSPRQLSGANVLTF. CDR3 DNA sequence: TGTGCCAGCAGCCCTCGACAGCTCTCTGGGGCCAACGTCCTGACTTTC.

The chain has TRBV4-2 and TRBJ2-1, with 14 bases identical to TRBD2. V was clipped by 0 bases and J by 9 bases; unmatched bases: 7. This CDR3 is 17 amino acids long. Germline V lookup: CDR1 LGHNA, CDR2 YNFKEQ. CDR3 in DNA: TGTGCCAGCAGCCAAGAACCGGGACTAGCGGGAGCCGGTGAGCAGTTCTTC. The encoded protein is CASSQEPGLAGAGEQFF.

The chain employs TRBV15 and TRBJ2-1, with D maybe TRBD2 (7 bases). Trimming cost V 3 bases and J 0 bases, with 9 bases left between them. Germline values: CDR1 LNHNV, CDR2 YYDKDF (reference sequence). The CDR3 has 15 amino acids. The DNA for the CDR3 is TGTGCCACCAGCAGGCGGGGGCCCTCCTACAATGAGCAGTTCTTC. Its protein product is CATSRRGPSYNEQFF. Drawing the rest from reference TRBV15 and TRBJ2-1, the complete variable domain is DAMVIQNPRYQVTQFGKPVTLSCSQTLNHNVMYWYQQKSSQAPKLLFHYYDKDFNNEADTPDNFQSRRPNTSFCFLDIRSPGLGDTAMYLCATSRRGPSYNEQFFGPGTRLTVL.

V usage is TRBV20-1 and J usage is TRBJ2-3; possible D gene TRBD2, 5 bases. The V end was cut by 3 bases, the J end by 0 bases, with 13 bases between. CDR3 length: 15 amino acids. Germline V gene sequence: CDR1 DFQATT, CDR2 SNEGSKA (reference sequence). For the CDR3, the DNA is TGCAGTGCTAGGAGGCCGGGATCTAGCACAGATACGCAGTATTTT. It encodes CSARRPGSSTDTQYF.

The chain has TRBV29-1 and TRBJ1-1; D unclear. Germline lookup yields CDR1 SQVTM and CDR2 ANQGSEA. Trimming left V 2 bases short and J 4 bases short, with 8 bases between. This CDR3 comprises 12 residues. The CDR3 spells CSVESRFTEAFF. The CDR3 region has the DNA TGCAGCGTTGAATCGAGGTTCACTGAAGCTTTCTTT.

The chain has TRBV5-1 and TRBJ2-6; TRBD2 matches 11 bases. Germline-derived CDR1 and CDR2 are SGHRS and YFSETQ. With V trimmed by 4 bases and J by 2 bases, 5 bases remained unmatched. CDR3 length: 17 residues. CDR3: CASSPSLAGAGANVLTF. The DNA of the CDR3 is TGCGCCAGCAGCCCATCACTAGCGGGAGCTGGGGCCAACGTCCTGACTTTC.

The chain has TRBV30 and TRBJ1-1, with TRBD1 as a possible D gene (5 bases). Germline assignment: CDR1 GTSNPN and CDR2 SVGIG (reference sequence). V was cut by 0 bases and J by 4 bases, with 18 bases left in between. The CDR3 totals 16 residues. CDR3 DNA sequence: TGTGCCTGGAGTGTACAAGGGACTTCTAGGAGCACTGAAGCTTTCTTT. Protein product: CAWSVQGTSRSTEAFF. The full variable domain, with the rest looked up from reference TRBV30 and TRBJ1-1, is SQTIHQWPATLVQPVGSPLSLECTVEGTSNPNLYWYRQAAGRGLQLLFYSVGIGQISSEVPQNLSASRPQDRQFILSSKKLLLSDSGFYLCAWSVQGTSRSTEAFFGQGTRLTVV.

This clonotype was counted a single time. The rearrangement uses TRBV19 and TRBJ1-1; D perhaps matches TRBD1 (5 bases). Germline V lookup: CDR1 LNHDA, CDR2 SQIVND (reference sequence). The V gene lost 7 bases and the J gene lost 6 bases, with 21 bases spanning the gap. The CDR3 is 15 residues long. The chain's CDR3 is CASISDRGKGAEAFF. The CDR3 DNA sequence: TGTGCCAGTATTTCGGATCGGGGGAAGGGCGCTGAAGCTTTCTTT.

The J gene is TRBJ2-7, the V gene TRBV15; a weak D match, TRBD2 (5 bases). CDR1 LNHNV and CDR2 YYDKDF come from the germline V gene (reference sequence). CDR3 size: 13 residues. V lost 1 base, J lost 3 bases, and 7 bases lay in between. The CDR3 region has the DNA TGTGCCACCAGCAGAGCTGGACTCTACGAGCAGTACTTC. It codes for CATSRAGLYEQYF.

This clonotype was detected a few times. This sequence joins TRBV6-2 or TRBV6-3 and TRBJ1-1; D not resolved. This CDR3 comprises 16 residues. The germline V gene has CDR1 MNHEY and CDR2 SVGEGT. V was clipped by 0 bases and J by 0 bases, with 11 bases between them. DNA for the CDR3: TGTGCCAGCAGTTACTCCGGAGGTAGATTGAACACTGAAGCTTTCTTT. Amino acid sequence: CASSYSGGRLNTEAFF.

This clonotype was observed a handful of times. The J gene is TRBJ2-1, the V gene TRBV7-6; 9 nucleotides agree with TRBD1. CDR1 SGHVS and CDR2 FNYEAQ come from the germline V gene. CDR3 length: 15 residues. V lost 1 base, J lost 5 bases, and 3 bases stayed unmatched. The CDR3 loop is CASSLGQGGNNEQFF. The DNA of the CDR3 is TGTGCCAGCAGCTTAGGACAGGGGGGAAACAATGAGCAGTTCTTC.

This clonotype was seen a single time. The rearrangement uses TRBV4-3 and TRBJ2-1; D remains ambiguous. Trimming shortened V by 0 bases and J by 4 bases, and 19 bases separated the two germline ends. This CDR3 has 18 residues. Germline assignment: CDR1 LGHNA and CDR2 YSLEER. The chain's CDR3 is CASSQEITGPASYNEQFF. In DNA form, the CDR3 reads TGCGCCAGCAGCCAAGAAATTACCGGGCCGGCTTCGTACAATGAGCAGTTCTTC.